This paragraph covers one T cell receptor beta chain sequence. The data are from a study of blood T cell repertoires in COVID-19. About the study: Material from acute and convalescent COVID-19 was sourced from the United States, Italy and Spain.

In the study's own analysis: Nucleated cell counts were estimated from reference gene primer amplification. Here immunoSEQ multiplex PCR was the method, and the copy in TCRdb shows in-frame clones only, minus some. V and J calls and clone size are as listed in that table; D and trimming were resolved from the DNA. The table has 200,000 to 250,000 clones, around nine tenths seen once. CDR3 length: 16 residues. The germline V gene encodes CDR1 SEHNR and CDR2 FQNEAQ (reference sequence). The junction had 8 bases not matched to a gene; V was cut back by 1 base and J by 6 bases. The chain employs TRBV7-9 and TRBJ2-3; 9 bases are shared with TRBD2. This receptor was identified in a man between 60 and 75 years old with COVID-19, enrolled during active disease. Sequenced sample: peripheral blood. CDR3 protein: CASSLEGGRARDTQYF. Written as DNA, the CDR3 is TGTGCCAGCAGCTTAGAGGGCGGGAGGGCCAGGGATACGCAGTATTTT.